This T cell receptor (beta chain) stems from a study of CD8+CD57+ T cells in acquired aplastic anemia. Study summary: Sorted CD4+ and CD8+ cells yielded DNA averaging around 3.2 ug. Study findings and constraints: Significant differences in CD8+ Simpson's diversity were not observed between patients and controls. Comparison of patients with controls identified 25 to 30 shared CD8+ CDR3 sequences.

This clonotype came up many times. Its antigen is currently unknown. CDR3 and TCR beta VDJ profiling relied on genomic DNA as the template. TCRdb called the reads again in MiXCR, with one record for every CDR3 protein. This sample yields 250,000 to 300,000 distinct CDR3 sequences, of which 50% to 70% are seen a single time; 8% belongs to the top ten. The sequence came from a human donor with severe aplastic anemia or a healthy control (not recorded which). Sequencing used sorted CD4+, CD8+, or CD8+CD57+ T cells (not recorded which) from PBMCs.

DNA for the CDR3: TGTGCCAGCAGTTACTCAAGGGAGCACTACGAGCAGTACTTC. Translation gives CASSYSREHYEQYF. This chain connects TRBV6-5 to TRBJ2-7; the D gene is possibly TRBD2 (5 bases). V lost 0 bases and J lost 3, with 9 bases in between. The length of the CDR3 is 14 residues. CDR1 and CDR2 (germline): MNHEY, SVGAGI.